This entry is about one T cell receptor (beta chain). What it binds is unknown. The sample belongs to a study of cytomegalovirus exposure and HLA in healthy donors. Findings of the study overall: Rare sequences made up most TCRs, while some public TCRs were found in many donors.

It was with 60 Vbeta and 13 Jbeta primers that the PCR ran. TCRdb's copy holds only in-frame clones and misses some; the assay was immunoSEQ multiplex PCR. The table lists approximately 180,000 clones, 77% of them singletons. The TCR comes from a woman aged 30 to 39 in good health and CMV-seropositive. The sequencing input was PBMCs.

The CDR3 DNA reads TGTGCCAGCAGCGCCCGGGACAGCCTTACCGTAGCCTACAATGAGCAGTTCTTC. The encoded protein is CASSARDSLTVAYNEQFF. The chain combines TRBV9 with TRBJ2-1; 7 positions match TRBD1. The CDR3 sequence is 18 residues long. V shed 3 bases and J 2 bases; nucleotides not matched to a gene: 14. The germline CDR1 and CDR2 sequences are SGDLS and YYNGEE.